This T cell receptor beta chain was identified during a study of T cells after yellow fever vaccination. Study-wide results and caveats: Reappearance after the booster was observed for most primary-vaccination clones (roughly 96% CD4, about 86% CD8).

This clonotype has more than one count but fewer than ten. Antigen unknown. TCRdb passed the 5' RACE reads through MiXCR, listing each CDR3 protein once. The table has about 350,000 distinct CDR3 sequences, around 8.1% seen once; the top ten hold roughly 18%. The specimen was PBMCs, collected more than 35 days after the first yellow fever vaccination. The sequence was obtained from a man aged 18-30 years who received the YFV17D yellow fever vaccine.

In DNA form, the CDR3 reads TGTGCCAGCAGCCCAAAGCCCGAGTACACTGAAGCTTTCTTT. This gives the protein CASSPKPEYTEAFF. The chain links TRBV7-3 to TRBJ1-1; D gene ambiguous. The CDR3 consists of 14 residues. CDR1 and CDR2 (germline): SGHTA, FQGTGA. V lost 5 bases to trimming and J lost 3 bases, with 13 bases between them.